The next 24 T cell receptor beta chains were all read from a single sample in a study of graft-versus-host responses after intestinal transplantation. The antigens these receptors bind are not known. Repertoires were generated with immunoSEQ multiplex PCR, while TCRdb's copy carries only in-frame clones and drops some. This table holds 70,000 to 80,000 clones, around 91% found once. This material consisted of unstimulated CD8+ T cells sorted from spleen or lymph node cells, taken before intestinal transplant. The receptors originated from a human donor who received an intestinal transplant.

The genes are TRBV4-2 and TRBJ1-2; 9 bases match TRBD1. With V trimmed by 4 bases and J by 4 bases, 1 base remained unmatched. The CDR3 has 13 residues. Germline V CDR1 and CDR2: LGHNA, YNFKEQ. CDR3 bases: TGTGCCAGCAGCCCGGACAGGGGCTATGGCTACACCTTC. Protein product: CASSPDRGYGYTF.

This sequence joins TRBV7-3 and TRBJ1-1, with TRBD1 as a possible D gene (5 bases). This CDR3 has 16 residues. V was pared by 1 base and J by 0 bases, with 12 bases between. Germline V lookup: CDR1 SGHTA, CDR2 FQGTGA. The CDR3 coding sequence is TGTGCCAGCAGCTTAATAGGGGTGGGGCTGAACACTGAAGCTTTCTTT. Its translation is CASSLIGVGLNTEAFF.

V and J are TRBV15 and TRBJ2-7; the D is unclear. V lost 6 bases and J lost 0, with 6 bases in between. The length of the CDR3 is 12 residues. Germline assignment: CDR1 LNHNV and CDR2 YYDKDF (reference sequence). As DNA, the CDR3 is TGTGCCACCAGTAGCCACTCCTACGAGCAGTACTTC. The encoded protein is CATSSHSYEQYF. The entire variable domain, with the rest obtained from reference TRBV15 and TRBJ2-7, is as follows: DAMVIQNPRYQVTQFGKPVTLSCSQTLNHNVMYWYQQKSSQAPKLLFHYYDKDFNNEADTPDNFQSRRPNTSFCFLDIRSPGLGDTAMYLCATSSHSYEQYFGPGTRLTVT.

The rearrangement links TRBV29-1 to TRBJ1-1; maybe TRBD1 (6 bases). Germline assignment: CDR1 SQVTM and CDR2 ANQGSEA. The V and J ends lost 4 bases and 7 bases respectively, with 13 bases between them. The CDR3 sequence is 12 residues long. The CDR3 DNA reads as TGCAGCGTTGTAGGTCTACAGGGTGAAGCTTTCTTT. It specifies CSVVGLQGEAFF.

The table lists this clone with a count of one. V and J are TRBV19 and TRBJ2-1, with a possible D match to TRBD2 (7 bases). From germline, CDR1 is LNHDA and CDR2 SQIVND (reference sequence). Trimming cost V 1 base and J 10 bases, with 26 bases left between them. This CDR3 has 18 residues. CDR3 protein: CASSIATGAGARFSEQFF. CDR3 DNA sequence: TGTGCCAGTAGTATAGCCACCGGTGCGGGGGCCCGGTTTTCGGAGCAGTTCTTC.

CDR3 amino acids: CASSVSGGPAETQYF. DNA of the CDR3: TGTGCCAGCAGCGTTTCGGGGGGGCCAGCTGAGACCCAGTACTTC. The chain recombines TRBV9 with TRBJ2-5, with TRBD2 matching over 8 bases. This CDR3 comprises 15 residues. Germline CDR1 SGDLS, CDR2 YYNGEE. V was clipped by 2 bases and J by 5 bases; unmatched bases: 8.

The CDR3, as DNA: TGCGCCAGCAGTGAGGTCTATTACGGCGGGGGGTACAATGAGCAGTTCTTC. Translation gives CASSEVYYGGGYNEQFF. This chain uses TRBV10-2 with TRBJ2-1; 8 nucleotides align to TRBD2. Germline V CDR1 and CDR2: WSHSY, SAAADI. Trimming took 2 bases from V and 4 from J; bases not matched to a gene: 10. CDR3 length equals 17 residues.

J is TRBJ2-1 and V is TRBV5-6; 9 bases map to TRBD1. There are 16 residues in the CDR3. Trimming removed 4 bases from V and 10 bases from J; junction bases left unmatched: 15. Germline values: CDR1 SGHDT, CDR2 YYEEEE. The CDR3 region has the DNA TGTGCCAGCAGCCCCCCCGGGACAGGGATTCTTACCGAGCAGTTCTTC. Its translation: CASSPPGTGILTEQFF.

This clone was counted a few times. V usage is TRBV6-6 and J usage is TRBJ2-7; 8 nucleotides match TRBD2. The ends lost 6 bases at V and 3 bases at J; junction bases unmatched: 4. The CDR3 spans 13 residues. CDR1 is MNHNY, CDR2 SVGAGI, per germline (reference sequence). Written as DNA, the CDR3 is TGTGCCAGCAGCGGACTAGCAGTCTACGAGCAGTACTTC. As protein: CASSGLAVYEQYF.

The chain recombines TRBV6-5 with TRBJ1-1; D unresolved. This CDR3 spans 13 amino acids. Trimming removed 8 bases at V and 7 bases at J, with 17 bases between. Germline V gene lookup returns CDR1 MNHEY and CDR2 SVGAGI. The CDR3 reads CASRHIEVNEAFF. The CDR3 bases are TGTGCCAGCCGACACATAGAAGTGAATGAAGCTTTCTTT.

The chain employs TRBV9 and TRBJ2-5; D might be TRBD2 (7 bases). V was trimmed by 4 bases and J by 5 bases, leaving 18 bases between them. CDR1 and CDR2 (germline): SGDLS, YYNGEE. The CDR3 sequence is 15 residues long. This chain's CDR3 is CASSPWGGGVETQYF. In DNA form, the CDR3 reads TGTGCCAGCAGCCCATGGGGGGGCGGGGTGGAGACCCAGTACTTC.

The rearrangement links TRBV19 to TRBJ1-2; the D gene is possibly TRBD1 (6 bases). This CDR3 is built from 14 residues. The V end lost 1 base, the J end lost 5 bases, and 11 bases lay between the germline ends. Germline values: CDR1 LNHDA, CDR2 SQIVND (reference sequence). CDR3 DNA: TGTGCCAGTAGTATAGGCAGGGGATCGTATGGCTACACCTTC. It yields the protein CASSIGRGSYGYTF.

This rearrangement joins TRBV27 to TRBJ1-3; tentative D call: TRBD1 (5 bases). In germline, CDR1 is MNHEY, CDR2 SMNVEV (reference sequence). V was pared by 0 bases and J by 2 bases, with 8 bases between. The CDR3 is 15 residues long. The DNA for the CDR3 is TGTGCCAGCAGTTTATCAGCGGGGGCTGGAAACACCATATATTTT. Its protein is CASSLSAGAGNTIYF.

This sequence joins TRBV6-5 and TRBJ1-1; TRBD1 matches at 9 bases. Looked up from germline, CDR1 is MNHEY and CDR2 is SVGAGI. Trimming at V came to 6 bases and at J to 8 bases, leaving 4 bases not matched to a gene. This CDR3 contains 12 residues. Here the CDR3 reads CASSWDRVEAFF. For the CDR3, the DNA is TGTGCCAGCAGCTGGGACAGGGTGGAAGCTTTCTTT.

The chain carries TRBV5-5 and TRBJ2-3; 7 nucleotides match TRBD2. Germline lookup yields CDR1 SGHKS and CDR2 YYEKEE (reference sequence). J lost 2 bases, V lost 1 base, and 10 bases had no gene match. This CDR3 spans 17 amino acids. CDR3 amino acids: CASSLLPGGGYTDTQYF. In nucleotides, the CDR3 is TGTGCCAGCAGCTTGCTTCCAGGCGGGGGATACACAGATACGCAGTATTTT. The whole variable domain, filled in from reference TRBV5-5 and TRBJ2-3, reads DAGVTQSPTHLIKTRGQQVTLRCSPISGHKSVSWYQQVLGQGPQFIFQYYEKEERGRGNFPDRFSARQFPNYSSELNVNALLLGDSALYLCASSLLPGGGYTDTQYFGPGTRLTVL.

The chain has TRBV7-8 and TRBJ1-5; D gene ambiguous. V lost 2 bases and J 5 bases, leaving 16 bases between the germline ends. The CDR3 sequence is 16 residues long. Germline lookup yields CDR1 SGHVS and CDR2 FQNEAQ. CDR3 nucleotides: TGTGCCAGCAGCTTACGTCTTTCGGCCCGGGATCAGCCCCAGCATTTT. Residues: CASSLRLSARDQPQHF.

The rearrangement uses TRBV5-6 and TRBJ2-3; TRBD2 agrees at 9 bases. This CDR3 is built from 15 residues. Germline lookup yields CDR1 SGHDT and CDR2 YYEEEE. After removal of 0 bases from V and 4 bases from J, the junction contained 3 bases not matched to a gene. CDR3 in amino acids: CASSLGGGAPDTQYF. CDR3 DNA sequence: TGTGCCAGCAGCTTGGGCGGGGGGGCCCCAGATACGCAGTATTTT.

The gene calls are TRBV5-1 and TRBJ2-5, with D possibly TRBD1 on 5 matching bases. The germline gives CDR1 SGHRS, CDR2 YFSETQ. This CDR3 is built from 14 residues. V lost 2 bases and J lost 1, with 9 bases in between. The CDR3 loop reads CASSFVGLQETQYF. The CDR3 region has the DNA TGCGCCAGCAGCTTTGTGGGGCTCCAAGAGACCCAGTACTTC.

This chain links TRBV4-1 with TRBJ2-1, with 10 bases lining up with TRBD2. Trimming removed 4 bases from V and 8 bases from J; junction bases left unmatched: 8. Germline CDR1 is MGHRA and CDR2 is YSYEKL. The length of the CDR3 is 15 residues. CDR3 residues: CASSPGRTSGDEQFF. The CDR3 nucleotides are TGCGCCAGCAGCCCCGGTAGGACTAGCGGCGATGAGCAGTTCTTC.

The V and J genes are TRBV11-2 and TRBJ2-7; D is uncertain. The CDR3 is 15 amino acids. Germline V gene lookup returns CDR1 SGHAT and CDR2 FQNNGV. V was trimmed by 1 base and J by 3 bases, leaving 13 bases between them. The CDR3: CASSLVSGQVYEQYF. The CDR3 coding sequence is TGTGCCAGCAGCTTAGTAAGTGGCCAGGTCTACGAGCAGTACTTC.

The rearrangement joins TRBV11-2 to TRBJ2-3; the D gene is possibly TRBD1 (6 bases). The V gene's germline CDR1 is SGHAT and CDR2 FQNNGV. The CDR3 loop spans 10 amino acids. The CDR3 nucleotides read TGTGCTTCGAGGGGGGATACGCAGTATTTT. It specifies CASRGDTQYF.

The CDR3 is CASSLDPESNQPQHF. CDR3 coding DNA: TGCGCCAGCAGCTTGGATCCTGAGAGCAATCAGCCCCAGCATTTT. The chain links TRBV5-1 to TRBJ1-5, with unresolved D. The CDR3 contains 15 residues. Trimming removed 0 bases from V and 1 base from J, with 8 bases in between. Germline V lookup: CDR1 SGHRS, CDR2 YFSETQ.

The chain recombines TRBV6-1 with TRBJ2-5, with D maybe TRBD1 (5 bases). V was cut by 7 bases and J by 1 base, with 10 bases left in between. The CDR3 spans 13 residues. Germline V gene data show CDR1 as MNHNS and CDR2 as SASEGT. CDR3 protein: CASIPRAQETQYF. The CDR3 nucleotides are TGTGCCAGCATCCCCAGGGCCCAAGAGACCCAGTACTTC.

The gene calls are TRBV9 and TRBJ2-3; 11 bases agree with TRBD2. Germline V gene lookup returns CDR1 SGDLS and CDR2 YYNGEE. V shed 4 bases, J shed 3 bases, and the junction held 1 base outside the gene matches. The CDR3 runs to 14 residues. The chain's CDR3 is CASSPSGGTDTQYF. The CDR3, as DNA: TGTGCCAGCAGCCCTAGCGGGGGGACAGATACGCAGTATTTT. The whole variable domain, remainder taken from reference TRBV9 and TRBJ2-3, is DSGVTQTPKHLITATGQRVTLRCSPRSGDLSVYWYQQSLDQGLQFLIQYYNGEERAKGNILERFSAQQFPDLHSELNLSSLELGDSALYFCASSPSGGTDTQYFGPGTRLTVL.